Below, 32 T cell receptor beta chains from the same sample are listed, as sequenced in a study of blood T cell repertoires in COVID-19 (dated by TCRdb to the early 2020s). Library prep was done by the immunoSEQ multiplex PCR assay. Drawn from immuneACCESS, this table holds only the in-frame rearrangements with V and J called that TCRdb kept. Clones are partly lost; checked studies trace under half to an unresolved V gene and leave the rest unexplained. This sample is represented by roughly 200,000 clones; about 88% of them were singletons. Together, the top ten hold about 9.4% of the sample. Sequenced material: peripheral blood. The origin of the receptors is a woman in her 50s with COVID-19, enrolled during active disease.

The genes are TRBV12-3 or TRBV12-4 and TRBJ1-1, with D perhaps TRBD1 (6 bases). The CDR3 loop spans 13 amino acids. The ends were cut back, 5 bases at V and 7 bases at J, with 14 bases in the middle. CDR3 sequence reads: CASSPSGTREAFF. The CDR3, as DNA: TGTGCCAGCAGTCCCTCCGGGACACGTGAAGCTTTCTTT.

The J gene is TRBJ2-1, the V gene TRBV9; TRBD1 matches at 9 bases. The CDR3 loop spans 21 amino acids. Germline lookup yields CDR1 SGDLS and CDR2 YYNGEE. The V segment lost 3 bases and the J segment 6 bases; nucleotides outside the gene matches: 25. CDR3 nucleotide sequence: TGTGCCAGCAGCGATCCCATCCGGGACAGGGAGTTCTACTACTGGGTCAATGAGCAGTTCTTC. Amino acids: CASSDPIRDREFYYWVNEQFF.

This clone was seen a single time. This chain links TRBV5-1 with TRBJ1-3; a weak D match, TRBD1 (6 bases). Germline V gives CDR1 SGHRS, CDR2 YFSETQ. V lost 3 bases and J lost 4, with 32 bases in between. This CDR3 spans 21 amino acids. In DNA, the CDR3 is TGCGCCAGCAGCTCCATACCCCTACAGGGCTCAGGGTCGGCGAGGGGAAACACCATATATTTT. It is translated as CASSSIPLQGSGSARGNTIYF. The entire variable domain, with the rest obtained from reference TRBV5-1 and TRBJ1-3, is as follows: KAGVTQTPRYLIKTRGQQVTLSCSPISGHRSVSWYQQTPGQGLQFLFEYFSETQRNKGNFPGRFSGRQFSNSRSEMNVSTLELGDSALYLCASSSIPLQGSGSARGNTIYFGEGSWLTVV.

This chain joins TRBV2 and TRBJ2-4; tentative D call: TRBD1 (7 bases). The germline gives CDR1 SNHLY, CDR2 FYNNEI. V lost 9 bases and J 7 bases, leaving 22 bases between the germline ends. This CDR3 is built from 15 residues. CDR3 nucleotide sequence: TGTGCCAGTTCCCAGGGGGGAAGCATTGGGAACATTCAGTACTTC. Translated, it gives CASSQGGSIGNIQYF.

The chain is built from TRBV7-9 and TRBJ2-1; D is unclear. CDR3 size: 14 residues. Deletions cut 1 base from V and 4 bases from J, with 8 bases between. Germline CDR1 and CDR2: SEHNR and FQNEAQ (reference sequence). The CDR3 DNA reads TGTGCCAGCAGCTTAGAACAGCTTTACAATGAGCAGTTCTTC. It specifies CASSLEQLYNEQFF.

This rearrangement joins TRBV10-2 to TRBJ2-1; TRBD2 is a possible D gene (6 bases). V was cut by 8 bases and J by 6 bases, with 20 bases left in between. The CDR3 is 15 residues long. The germline CDR1 and CDR2 sequences are WSHSY and SAAADI. The CDR3 loop is CASETTSYYGNEQFF. DNA for the CDR3: TGCGCCAGCGAGACCACTAGCTACTATGGCAATGAGCAGTTCTTC.

The chain joins TRBV30 to TRBJ1-1; D gene uncertain. V was clipped by 2 bases and J by 0 bases, with 7 bases between them. CDR3 length equals 13 residues. Germline CDR1 GTSNPN, CDR2 SVGIG (reference sequence). CDR3: CAWSPFMNTEAFF. DNA for the CDR3: TGTGCCTGGAGTCCTTTTATGAACACTGAAGCTTTCTTT.

The gene calls are TRBV28 and TRBJ2-5, with D possibly TRBD2 on 5 matching bases. Trimming pared 5 bases from V and 7 bases from J, leaving 11 bases between. This CDR3 is 12 amino acids long. CDR1 is MDHEN, CDR2 SYDVKM, per germline. CDR3 in amino acids: CASSARGGTQYF. In DNA form, the CDR3 reads TGTGCCAGCAGTGCACGGGGTGGGACCCAGTACTTC. Complete variable domain (other parts from reference TRBV28 and TRBJ2-5): DVKVTQSSRYLVKRTGEKVFLECVQDMDHENMFWYRQDPGLGLRLIYFSYDVKMKEKGDIPEGYSVSREKKERFSLILESASTNQTSMYLCASSARGGTQYFGPGTRLLVL.

The chain recombines TRBV21-1 with TRBJ2-1; the DNA was not compared with TRBD2, the D call given in the table. TRBV21-1 is reported as a pseudogene. This CDR3 spans 16 amino acids. The CDR3 loop reads CASTRWTSGVYNEQFF. The CDR3 DNA sequence: TGTGCCAGCACCCGATGGACTAGCGGGGTCTACAATGAGCAGTTCTTC.

CDR3 in DNA: TGTGCCAGCTCACCGGCTCTGGGCGATGAGCAGTTCTTC. Protein product: CASSPALGDEQFF. The chain couples TRBV18 to TRBJ2-1; D uncertain. This CDR3 has 13 amino acids. The germline V gene encodes CDR1 KGHSH and CDR2 LQKENI. Trimming shortened V by 3 bases and J by 8 bases, and 11 bases separated the two germline ends.

J is TRBJ2-7 and V is TRBV4-2, with D perhaps matching TRBD1 (5 bases). In germline, CDR1 is LGHNA, CDR2 YNFKEQ. Trimming pared 2 bases from V and 3 bases from J, leaving 14 bases between. The CDR3 totals 15 residues. Written as DNA, the CDR3 is TGTGCCAGCAGCCAAAGCACAGGAGTTGTCTACGAGCAGTACTTC. Protein sequence: CASSQSTGVVYEQYF.

Concerning this clone itself: The junction shows a germline mismatch at one end, possibly a read error. This chain joins TRBV4-1 and TRBJ2-1, with no clear D. CDR3 length: 14 residues. Per germline, CDR1 MGHRA and CDR2 YSYEKL. In nucleotides, the CDR3 is TGCGCCAGCAGCCAAGATATGGGCTACAATGGGCAGTTCTTC. It is translated as CASSQDMGYNGQFF.

V is TRBV5-1 and J is TRBJ2-2, with TRBD1 as a possible D gene (6 bases). CDR1 is SGHRS and CDR2 is YFSETQ in the germline V gene. Trimming took off 3 bases at V and 3 bases at J, with 9 bases between the two ends. The CDR3 consists of 14 residues. The CDR3 protein is CASSSGTHTGELFF. As DNA, the CDR3 is TGCGCCAGCAGCTCCGGGACACACACCGGGGAGCTGTTTTTT. The variable domain in full, with the rest retrieved from reference TRBV5-1 and TRBJ2-2, is KAGVTQTPRYLIKTRGQQVTLSCSPISGHRSVSWYQQTPGQGLQFLFEYFSETQRNKGNFPGRFSGRQFSNSRSEMNVSTLELGDSALYLCASSSGTHTGELFFGEGSRLTVL.

V gene TRBV10-3 combines with J gene TRBJ1-3; 7 bases match TRBD1. The germline V gene has CDR1 ENHRY and CDR2 SYGVKD. J lost 4 bases, V lost 5 bases, and 14 bases had no gene match. This CDR3 spans 17 amino acids. CDR3 protein: CAISNQGQREYGNTIYF. The CDR3 nucleotides read TGTGCCATCAGTAACCAGGGACAGCGAGAATACGGAAACACCATATATTTT.

V and J are TRBV5-6 and TRBJ2-7; the D gene is possibly TRBD2 (7 bases). V lost 2 bases, J lost 3 bases, and 12 bases lay in between. CDR1 SGHDT and CDR2 YYEEEE come from the germline V gene. The CDR3 loop spans 14 amino acids. Written as DNA, the CDR3 is TGTGCCAGCAGCTTAAGAGGGGGGGACTACGAGCAGTACGTC. The encoded protein is CASSLRGGDYEQYV.

The rearrangement links TRBV3-1 (or the pseudogene TRBV3-2) to TRBJ2-1; weak D call: TRBD2 (7 bases). Between the trimmed V and J ends, which lost 2 bases and 4 bases, there was a span of 12 bases. Germline lookup yields CDR1 LGHDT and CDR2 YNNKEL (reference sequence). The CDR3 is 15 amino acids. The CDR3 sequence is CASSQMGGGYNEQFF. CDR3 coding DNA: TGTGCCAGCAGCCAAATGGGAGGGGGATACAATGAGCAGTTCTTC.

The CDR3 reads CASSSPGQGSSEQYF. The DNA of the CDR3 is TGTGCCAGCAGCTCGCCGGGACAGGGGTCTTCCGAGCAGTACTTC. This chain joins TRBV7-3 and TRBJ2-7, with TRBD1 identical over 10 bases. CDR1 SGHTA and CDR2 FQGTGA come from the germline V gene. CDR3 size: 15 residues. Losses at the gene ends were 4 bases for V and 6 bases for J; bases not matched to a gene: 9.

The rearrangement uses TRBV2 and TRBJ2-1; D is unresolved. The CDR3 has 14 amino acids. Germline CDR1 reads SNHLY; CDR2 reads FYNNEI. Trimming cost V 2 bases and J 0 bases, with 5 bases left between them. The CDR3 reads CASSEYGSYNEQFF. In DNA form, the CDR3 reads TGTGCCAGCAGTGAATACGGCTCCTACAATGAGCAGTTCTTC.

V and J are TRBV4-1 and TRBJ2-7; 10 positions match TRBD1. CDR1 and CDR2 from the germline V gene are MGHRA and YSYEKL. Trimming at V came to 4 bases and at J to 4 bases, leaving 4 bases not matched to a gene. The CDR3 is 14 amino acids. The CDR3, as DNA: TGCGCCAGCAGCCGAGACAGGGGGCTGTACGAGCAGTACTTC. This codes for CASSRDRGLYEQYF.

The V gene is TRBV25-1, the J gene TRBJ1-5; D remains unclear. There are 12 residues in the CDR3. The germline gives CDR1 MGHDK, CDR2 SYGVNS. Trimming left V 4 bases short and J 7 bases short, with 8 bases between. The CDR3 sequence: CASSGPGQPQHF. The CDR3 DNA reads as TGTGCCAGCAGTGGACCAGGACAGCCCCAGCATTTT.

The V and J genes are TRBV19 and TRBJ1-1, with D hard to call. Trimming left V 7 bases short and J 1 base short, with 4 bases between. Germline V gives CDR1 LNHDA, CDR2 SQIVND (reference sequence). This CDR3 has 11 amino acids. CDR3 loop: CASTGNTEAFF. CDR3 nucleotide sequence: TGTGCCAGTACAGGGAACACTGAAGCTTTCTTT.

This clone appeared many times. CDR3 in amino acids: CASSLRGNNEKLFF. Here the CDR3 DNA reads TGCGCCAGCAGCTTACGGGGTAATAATGAAAAACTGTTTTTT. The chain uses TRBV5-1 and TRBJ1-4; D remains unclear. V was clipped by 2 bases and J by 4 bases, with 9 bases between them. The CDR3 loop spans 14 amino acids. Germline V gene sequence: CDR1 SGHRS, CDR2 YFSETQ.

V usage is TRBV10-2 and J usage is TRBJ2-7; tentatively, D is TRBD1 (6 bases). Trimming took off 0 bases at V and 2 bases at J, with 8 bases between the two ends. The CDR3 spans 14 residues. Germline V gene sequence: CDR1 WSHSY, CDR2 SAAADI. The CDR3 nucleotides are TGCGCCAGCAGTGAGTCTGCAGGGGCCTACGAGCAGTACTTC. It specifies CASSESAGAYEQYF.

This sequence joins TRBV7-9 and TRBJ2-7; a possible D gene is TRBD1 (5 bases). The V end lost 5 bases, the J end lost 6 bases, and 17 bases lay between the germline ends. The CDR3 is made up of 14 amino acids. CDR1 and CDR2 from the germline V gene are SEHNR and FQNEAQ (reference sequence). In nucleotides, the CDR3 is TGTGCCAGCAGCCTCCGCAGGGCCGGCGGCGAGCAGTACTTC. It codes for CASSLRRAGGEQYF.

The rearrangement joins TRBV11-2 to TRBJ2-7; D perhaps matches TRBD1 (6 bases). V dropped 5 bases and J dropped 4 bases, with 12 bases sitting between them. The CDR3 is 13 residues long. Per germline, CDR1 SGHAT and CDR2 FQNNGV. The CDR3 is CASSQQQGYEQYF. The CDR3 coding sequence is TGTGCCAGCAGCCAACAACAGGGTTACGAGCAGTACTTC.

This clone occurred once. The V gene is TRBV21-1, the J gene TRBJ2-7; TRBD1 is the table's D call, not checked against the DNA. TRBV21-1 is a pseudogene locus. This CDR3 comprises 15 residues. The CDR3 DNA follows: TGTGCCAGCAGCCCCCGGAGAAAGGGGTCCTACGAGCAGTACGTC. Protein product: CASSPRRKGSYEQYV.

The CDR3 DNA reads as TGCGCCAGCAGCCGAGACCAGGGGGTTTATGGCTACACCTTC. Residues: CASSRDQGVYGYTF. The chain carries TRBV5-1 and TRBJ1-2; 7 nucleotides align to TRBD1. CDR3 length equals 14 residues. The V and J ends lost 4 bases and 5 bases, in that order; junction bases with no gene match: 8. Germline V CDR1 and CDR2: SGHRS, YFSETQ.

This chain connects TRBV28 to TRBJ1-5, with a weak D call TRBD1 (5 bases). Trimming stripped 4 bases from V and 7 bases from J, with 11 bases between. The CDR3 length is 13 residues. Germline V CDR1 and CDR2: MDHEN, SYDVKM. In nucleotides, the CDR3 is TGTGCCAGCAGTTATAGGGGTGGACAGCCCCAGCATTTT. Protein sequence: CASSYRGGQPQHF.

This rearrangement joins TRBV6-5 to TRBJ2-7; 7 bases are shared with TRBD1. CDR1 is MNHEY, CDR2 SVGAGI, per germline. J was trimmed by 0 bases and V by 8 bases; bases with no gene match: 10. This CDR3 is 15 amino acids long. In DNA form, the CDR3 reads TGTGCCAGCGGCAGGGACAGCCAAGTCTCCTACGAGCAGTACGTC. Protein sequence: CASGRDSQVSYEQYV.

The V gene is TRBV5-1, the J gene TRBJ1-5; D possibly corresponds to TRBD1 (5 bases). The V and J ends lost 0 bases and 1 base respectively, with 8 bases between them. This CDR3 comprises 15 residues. Germline values: CDR1 SGHRS, CDR2 YFSETQ. The DNA for the CDR3 is TGCGCCAGCAGCTTGGTCGGGGGGAGCAATCAGCCCCAGCATTTT. Its protein product is CASSLVGGSNQPQHF.

The rearrangement joins TRBV19 to TRBJ1-2; unclear D gene. The V and J ends lost 1 base and 1 base respectively, with 13 bases between them. This CDR3 has 16 amino acids. Germline values: CDR1 LNHDA, CDR2 SQIVND (reference sequence). In DNA form, the CDR3 reads TGTGCCAGTAGTATAGCTTGGGCAGGCGTTAACTATGGCTACACCTTC. Its protein product is CASSIAWAGVNYGYTF.

The chain recombines TRBV30 with TRBJ1-6, with TRBD1 matching over 7 bases. Looked up from germline, CDR1 is GTSNPN and CDR2 is SVGIG (reference sequence). With V trimmed by 0 bases and J by 5 bases, 1 base remained unmatched. This CDR3 is 14 amino acids long. The CDR3 bases are TGTGCCTGGAGTGTGGGGACAGATAATTCACCCCTCCACTTT. This encodes CAWSVGTDNSPLHF.